This T cell receptor beta chain was sequenced for a study of OX40 agonist ivuxolimab in advanced cancers. As for the study in general: The dose-escalation cohort had hepatocellular carcinoma, melanoma, renal cell or head and neck cancer. Mean age around 60 years, range about 20 to 90; 82.7% male. Notes on the study in general: Low normalized T-cell clonal expansion was additionally recorded for some nonresponders.

Using immunoSEQ multiplex PCR, the repertoire was profiled, and TCRdb retains in-frame clones only, with some absent. The table lists approximately 18,000 clones, roughly 80% of them singletons. In regard to this clone: Antigen specificity is unknown.

Sampling of blood occurred at baseline, cycle 4 day 1, and cycle 7 day 1. This CDR3 is 11 amino acids long. Germline V gene lookup returns CDR1 DFQATT and CDR2 SNEGSKA (reference sequence). V dropped 2 bases and J dropped 5 bases, with 7 bases sitting between them. This chain joins TRBV20-1 and TRBJ2-7; D is uncertain. The TCR was taken from an adult with an advanced solid tumor such as melanoma, head and neck, liver or kidney cancer. The sample in question was CD4+ or CD8+ T cells sorted from blood, obtained in a trial of the OX40 agonist ivuxolimab. The CDR3 DNA follows: TGCAGTGCTAGAATCGTAAACGAGCAGTACTTC. Translated: CSARIVNEQYF.